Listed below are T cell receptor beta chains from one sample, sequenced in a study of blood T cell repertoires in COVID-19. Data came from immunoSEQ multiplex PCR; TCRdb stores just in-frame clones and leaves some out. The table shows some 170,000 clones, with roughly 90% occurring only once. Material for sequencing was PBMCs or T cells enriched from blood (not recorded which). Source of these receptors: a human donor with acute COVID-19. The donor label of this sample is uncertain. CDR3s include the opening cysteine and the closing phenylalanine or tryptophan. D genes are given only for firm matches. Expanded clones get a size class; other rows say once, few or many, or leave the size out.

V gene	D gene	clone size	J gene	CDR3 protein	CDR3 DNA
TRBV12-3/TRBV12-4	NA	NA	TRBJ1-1	CASSAGLNTEAFF	TGTGCCAGCTCTGCAGGGTTGAACACTGAAGCTTTCTTT
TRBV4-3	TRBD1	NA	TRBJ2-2	CASSADRTNTGELFF	TGCGCCAGCAGCGCGGACAGGACAAACACCGGGGAGCTGTTTTTT
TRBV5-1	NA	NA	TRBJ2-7	CASSISVYGYEQYF	TGCGCCAGCAGCATTAGCGTTTACGGCTACGAGCAGTACTTC
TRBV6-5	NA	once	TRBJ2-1	CASSYSWDTTYNEQFF	TGTGCCAGCAGTTACTCCTGGGACACAACCTACAATGAGCAGTTCTTC
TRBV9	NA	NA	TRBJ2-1	CASSPITGWNEQFF	TGTGCCAGCAGCCCAATCACAGGGTGGAATGAGCAGTTCTTC
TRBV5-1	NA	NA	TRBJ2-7	CASSLAGGTAYEQYF	TGCGCCAGCAGCTTGGCCGGCGGGACTGCATACGAGCAGTACTTC
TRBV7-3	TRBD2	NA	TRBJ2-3	CASGPPPGGPSTDTQYF	TGTGCCAGCGGACCCCCTCCGGGGGGTCCTAGCACAGATACGCAGTATTTT
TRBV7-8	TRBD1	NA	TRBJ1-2	CASSLVRDRGRRFNYGYTF	TGTGCCAGCAGCTTAGTGCGGGACAGGGGACGCCGTTTCAACTATGGCTACACCTTC
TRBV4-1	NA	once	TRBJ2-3	CASSQDPRLDTQYF	TGCGCCAGCAGCCAAGATCCTCGACTAGATACGCAGTATTTT
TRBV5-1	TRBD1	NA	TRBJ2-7	CASSLSTGTVSISYEQYF	TGCGCCAGCAGCCTTTCCACCGGGACAGTCTCCATATCCTACGAGCAGTACTTC
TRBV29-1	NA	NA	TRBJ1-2	CSVAGREGSYGYTF	TGCAGCGTTGCAGGCAGGGAAGGCAGCTATGGCTACACCTTC
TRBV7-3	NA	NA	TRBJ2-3	CASSLEAAGRGTDTQYF	TGTGCCAGCAGCTTAGAAGCCGCTGGCAGGGGCACAGATACGCAGTATTTT
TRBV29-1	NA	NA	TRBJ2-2	CSVGTGNTGELFF	TGCAGCGTTGGAACGGGGAACACCGGGGAGCTGTTTTTT
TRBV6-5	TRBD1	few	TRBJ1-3	CASSYSDRAGNTIYF	TGTGCCAGCAGTTACTCGGACAGGGCTGGAAACACCATATATTTT
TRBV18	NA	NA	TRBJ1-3	CASSPPGGGNTIYF	TGTGCCAGCTCACCACCGGGAGGTGGAAACACCATATATTTT
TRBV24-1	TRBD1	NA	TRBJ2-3	CATSDPGTGPTDTQYF	TGTGCCACCAGTGATCCCGGGACAGGACCCACAGATACGCAGTATTTT
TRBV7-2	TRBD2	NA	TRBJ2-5	CASSPRLAVETQYF	TGTGCCAGCAGCCCCCGACTAGCGGTGGAGACCCAGTACTTC
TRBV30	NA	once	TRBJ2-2	CAWNPTGRTGELFF	TGTGCCTGGAACCCGACAGGGAGGACCGGGGAGCTGTTTTTT
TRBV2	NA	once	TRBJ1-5	CASGGTGNQPQHF	TGTGCCAGCGGCGGTACGGGTAATCAGCCCCAGCATTTT
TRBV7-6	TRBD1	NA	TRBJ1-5	CASSLAGTGSNQPQHF	TGTGCCAGCAGCTTAGCCGGGACAGGTAGCAATCAGCCCCAGCATTTT
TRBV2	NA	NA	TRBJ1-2	CASRESTNPNYGYTF	TGTGCCAGCAGGGAGAGCACGAATCCTAACTATGGCTACACCTTC
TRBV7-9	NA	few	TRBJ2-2	CASSPQEWNTGELFF	TGTGCCAGCAGCCCCCAGGAATGGAACACCGGGGAGCTGTTTTTT
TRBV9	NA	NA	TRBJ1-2	CASSVASRGGDRGYTF	TGTGCCAGCAGCGTAGCTAGCCGGGGAGGGGATAGAGGCTACACCTTC
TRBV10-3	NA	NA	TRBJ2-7	CATSGGSSYEQYF	TGTGCCACATCGGGTGGGAGCTCCTACGAGCAGTACTTC
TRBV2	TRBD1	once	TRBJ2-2	CARRGQGAFGELFF	TGTGCCAGAAGGGGACAGGGGGCTTTTGGGGAGCTGTTTTTT
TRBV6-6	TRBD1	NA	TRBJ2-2	CASSYFGQGHTGELFF	TGTGCCAGCAGTTACTTCGGACAGGGTCACACCGGGGAGCTGTTTTTT
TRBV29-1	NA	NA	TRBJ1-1	CSASGRDTEAFF	TGCAGCGCTAGCGGCCGAGACACTGAAGCTTTCTTT
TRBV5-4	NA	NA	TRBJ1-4	CASSLWRATNEKLFF	TGTGCCAGCAGCTTGTGGCGGGCCACTAATGAAAAACTGTTTTTT
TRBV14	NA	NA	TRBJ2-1	CASSQIGRKNYNEQFF	TGTGCCAGCAGCCAAATCGGCAGGAAGAACTACAATGAGCAGTTCTTC
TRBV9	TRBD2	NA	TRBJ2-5	CASNGRGEETQYF	TGTGCCAGCAACGGGCGGGGGGAAGAGACCCAGTACTTC
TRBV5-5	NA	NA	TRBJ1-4	CASSLRQGGVEKEKLFF	TGTGCCAGCAGCTTGAGACAAGGGGGGGTGGAGAAGGAAAAACTGTTTTTT
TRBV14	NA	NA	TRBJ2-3	CASSQVVGGTDTQYF	TGTGCCAGCAGCCAAGTAGTCGGGGGCACAGATACGCAGTATTTT
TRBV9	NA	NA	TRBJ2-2	CASSVGSTGELFF	TGTGCCAGCAGCGTTGGGAGCACCGGGGAGCTGTTTTTT
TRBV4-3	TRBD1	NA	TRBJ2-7	CASSQAPTGGWEQYF	TGCGCCAGCAGCCAGGCCCCGACAGGGGGTTGGGAGCAGTACTTC
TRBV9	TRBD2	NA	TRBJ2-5	CASSVRPGLEAHQYF	TGTGCCAGCAGCGTACGACCGGGACTAGAGGCGCACCAGTACTTC
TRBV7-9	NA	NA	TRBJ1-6	CASSLGGGKNSPLHF	TGTGCCAGCAGCTTAGGCGGGGGAAAAAATTCACCCCTCCACTTT
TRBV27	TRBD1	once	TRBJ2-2	CASSFRTGATGELFF	TGTGCCAGCAGTTTCCGGACAGGGGCCACCGGGGAGCTGTTTTTT
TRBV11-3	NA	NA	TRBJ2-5	CASSKQGDQETQYF	TGTGCCAGCAGCAAACAGGGAGACCAAGAGACCCAGTACTTC
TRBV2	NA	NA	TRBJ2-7	CASSEYEQYF	TGTGCCAGCAGCGAGTACGAGCAGTACTTC
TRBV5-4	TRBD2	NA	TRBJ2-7	CASSAGLAGGYEQYF	TGTGCCAGCAGCGCCGGACTAGCGGGGGGTTACGAGCAGTACTTC
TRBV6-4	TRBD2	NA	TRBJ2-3	CASSESSGADTQYF	TGTGCCAGCAGTGAATCCAGCGGGGCGGATACGCAGTATTTT
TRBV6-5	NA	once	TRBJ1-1	CASRETVGGIGAFF	TGTGCCAGCAGGGAGACAGTGGGGGGGATCGGAGCTTTCTTT
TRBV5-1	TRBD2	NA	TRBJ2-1	CASSATSGAYNEQFF	TGCGCCAGCAGCGCTACTAGCGGGGCCTACAATGAGCAGTTCTTC
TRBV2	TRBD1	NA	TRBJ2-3	CASSADRGRLDTQYF	TGTGCCAGCAGTGCGGACAGGGGGCGGTTGGATACGCAGTATTTT
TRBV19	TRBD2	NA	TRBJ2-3	CASSPLAGGTDTQYF	TGTGCCAGTAGTCCCCTGGCGGGGGGCACAGATACGCAGTATTTT
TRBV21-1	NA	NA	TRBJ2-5	CASSKEGGEETQYF	TGTGCCAGCAGCAAAGAGGGAGGGGAAGAGACCCAGTACTTC
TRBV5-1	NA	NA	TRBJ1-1	CASHSPNTEAFF	TGCGCCAGCCACAGCCCGAACACTGAAGCTTTCTTT
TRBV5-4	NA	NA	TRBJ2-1	CASSLQDENEQFF	TGTGCCAGCAGCTTACAGGACGAGAATGAGCAGTTCTTC
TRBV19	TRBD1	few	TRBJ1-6	CASSPGTGSWNSPLHF	TGTGCCAGTAGTCCCGGGACAGGGTCGTGGAATTCACCCCTCCACTTT
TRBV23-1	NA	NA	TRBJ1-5	CASSQSGRTSNQPQHF	TGCGCCAGCAGTCAATCGGGGAGAACCAGCAATCAGCCCCAGCATTTT
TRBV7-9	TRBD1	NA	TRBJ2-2	CASSPRQGGRKGELFF	TGTGCCAGCAGCCCGCGACAGGGTGGGAGAAAAGGGGAGCTGTTTTTT
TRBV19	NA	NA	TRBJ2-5	CASSILGQEQETQYF	TGTGCCAGTAGTATATTGGGACAAGAGCAGGAGACCCAGTACTTC
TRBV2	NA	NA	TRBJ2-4	CASSARTAQNIQYF	TGTGCCAGCAGTGCCCGGACAGCCCAAAACATTCAGTACTTC
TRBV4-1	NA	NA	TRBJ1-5	CASSQIPRGSRNQPQHF	TGCGCCAGCAGCCAGATCCCCAGGGGATCTAGGAATCAGCCCCAGCATTTT
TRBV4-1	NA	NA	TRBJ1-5	CASSQTVRDQPQHF	TGCGCCAGCAGCCAAACGGTCCGAGATCAGCCCCAGCATTTT
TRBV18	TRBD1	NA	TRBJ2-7	CASSPTGQDTYEQYF	TGTGCCAGCTCACCGACCGGACAGGATACCTACGAGCAGTACTTC
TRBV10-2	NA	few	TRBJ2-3	CASVVSRGADTQYF	TGCGCCAGCGTCGTGTCCCGGGGAGCAGATACGCAGTATTTT
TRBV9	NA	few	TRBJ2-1	CASSVGRGSRNEQFF	TGTGCCAGCAGCGTAGGGAGGGGTAGTCGCAATGAGCAGTTCTTC
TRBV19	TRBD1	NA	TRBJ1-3	CASAPGQGVNTIYF	TGTGCCAGTGCTCCGGGACAGGGTGTAAACACCATATATTTT